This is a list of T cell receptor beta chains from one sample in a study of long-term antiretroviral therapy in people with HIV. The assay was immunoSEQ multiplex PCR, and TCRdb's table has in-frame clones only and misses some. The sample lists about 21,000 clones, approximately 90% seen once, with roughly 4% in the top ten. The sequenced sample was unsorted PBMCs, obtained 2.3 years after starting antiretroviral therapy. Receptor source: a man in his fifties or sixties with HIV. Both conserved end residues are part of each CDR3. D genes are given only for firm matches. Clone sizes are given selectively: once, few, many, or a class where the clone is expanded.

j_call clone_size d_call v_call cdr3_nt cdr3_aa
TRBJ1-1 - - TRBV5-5 TGTGCCAGCAGCTTGTCCACGGGACGGCCTGAAGCTTTCTTT CASSLSTGRPEAFF
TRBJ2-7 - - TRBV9 TGTGCCAGCAGCCCTCGTACAGGGGGGGTAGTCGAGCAGTACTTC CASSPRTGGVVEQYF
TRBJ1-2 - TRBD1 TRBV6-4 TGTGCCAGCAGCGCCACGACAGGGGATGTCTATGGCTACACCTTC CASSATTGDVYGYTF
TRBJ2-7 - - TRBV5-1 TGCGCCAGCAGACTACCCGGGGAGGTCAGGGCCTTAGAGCAGTACTTC CASRLPGEVRALEQYF
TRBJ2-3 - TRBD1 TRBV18 TGTGCCAGCTCACCGGTAGGGACAGGGGCTAGCACAGATACGCAGTATTTT CASSPVGTGASTDTQYF
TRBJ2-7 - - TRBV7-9 TGTGCCAGCAGCTTAGGGGGGGACTCCTACGAGCAGTACTTC CASSLGGDSYEQYF
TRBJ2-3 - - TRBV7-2 TGTGCCAGCAGCCGTGTGGGGGGCACAGATACGCAGTATTTT CASSRVGGTDTQYF
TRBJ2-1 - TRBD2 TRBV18 TGTGCCAGCTCACGAGGTATAGCGGGAGTAAGGAATGAGCAGTTCTTC CASSRGIAGVRNEQFF
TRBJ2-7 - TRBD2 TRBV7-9 TGTGCCAGCAGCTTAGCTAGCGGGCTCTACGAGCAGTACTTC CASSLASGLYEQYF
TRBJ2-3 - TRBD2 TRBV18 TGTGCCAGCTCACCAGTGTCCGCCATAGCGGGAGCCACAGATACGCAGTATTTT CASSPVSAIAGATDTQYF
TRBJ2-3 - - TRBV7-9 TGTGCCAGCAGCCTGGTGGGGGGCGGAGCAGGAGATACGCAGTATTTT CASSLVGGGAGDTQYF
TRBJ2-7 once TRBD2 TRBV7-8 TGTGCCAGCAGCTCGAGACTAGCGGTACGGGCTCGGGGCTACGAGCAGTACTTC CASSSRLAVRARGYEQYF
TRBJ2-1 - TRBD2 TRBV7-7 TGTGCTAGCAGCTTAACTAGCGATGCCTCCTACAATGAGCAGTTCTTC CASSLTSDASYNEQFF
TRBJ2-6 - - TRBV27 TGTGCCAGCAGAAAAGAGAGGTCTGGGGCCAACGTCCTGACTTTC CASRKERSGANVLTF
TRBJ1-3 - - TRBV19 TGTGCCAGTAGTACGAGGGTACAAGGCGGAAACACCATATATTTT CASSTRVQGGNTIYF
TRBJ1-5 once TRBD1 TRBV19 TGTGCCAGTAGTCGGGATAACCGGGACAGGGGGGATCAGCCCCAGCATTTT CASSRDNRDRGDQPQHF
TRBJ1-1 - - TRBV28 TGTGCCAGCAGTTTGCAAGGGAAGAACACTGAAGCTTTCTTT CASSLQGKNTEAFF
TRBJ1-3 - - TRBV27 TGTGCCAGCAGTTTAAGGGGGTCTATCTCTGGAAACACCATATATTTT CASSLRGSISGNTIYF
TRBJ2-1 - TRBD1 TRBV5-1 TGCGCCAGCAGCTTGTTAGGACAGGGGGACTACAATGAGCAGTTCTTC CASSLLGQGDYNEQFF
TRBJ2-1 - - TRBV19 TGTGCCAGTAGTACCTCAGGGAGCTCCTACAATGAGCAGTTCTTC CASSTSGSSYNEQFF
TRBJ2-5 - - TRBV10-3 TGTGCCATCAGTGAGGCGGGGCGAGAGGAGACCCAGTACTTC CAISEAGREETQYF
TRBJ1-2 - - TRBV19 TGTGCCAGTAGTATAGGTCAACAGAACTATGGCTACACCTTC CASSIGQQNYGYTF
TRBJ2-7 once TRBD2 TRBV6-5 TGTGCCAGCGGGAGCGGGAGTTCCTACGAGCAGTACTTC CASGSGSSYEQYF